This is a list of T cell receptor beta chains from one sample in a study of T cell responses to AZD1222 COVID-19 vaccine. This table comes from immunoSEQ multiplex PCR, and its TCRdb copy is limited to in-frame clones, with some not included. The sample yields 93,000 or so clones, about 90% seen once. Material: peripheral blood, obtained on day 0 of AZD1222 vaccination. The receptors were gathered from an adult in good health. CDR3s include the opening cysteine and the closing phenylalanine or tryptophan. D genes are given only for firm matches. Size tells how often a clone was seen (once, few, many) or the class of an expanded clone, and some rows leave it out.

CDR3 DNA | CDR3 protein | V gene | clone size | D gene | J gene
TGTGCCAGCAGTTGGATACAGGGGTACCAAGAGACCCAGTACTTC | CASSWIQGYQETQYF | TRBV6-6 | - | TRBD1 | TRBJ2-5
TGTGCCAGCAGTGCGACTACCCTTGGGAGATACAATGAGCAGTTCTTC | CASSATTLGRYNEQFF | TRBV6-1 | - | - | TRBJ2-1
TGTGCCAGCAGCTCCGGGACAGGCGTGTATAATTCACCCCTCCACTTT | CASSSGTGVYNSPLHF | TRBV7-9 | - | TRBD1 | TRBJ1-6
TGTGCCAGCAGCTTACCCCGCCCCGGTTACAATGAGCAGTTCTTC | CASSLPRPGYNEQFF | TRBV7-3 | - | - | TRBJ2-1
TGTGCCAGCAGCTTCTCCTTCACCGGGAACACTGAAGCTTTCTTT | CASSFSFTGNTEAFF | TRBV7-2 | - | - | TRBJ1-1
TGTGCCAGCAGTCAGACGGGACAGTCCTACGAGCAGTACTTC | CASSQTGQSYEQYF | TRBV28 | - | TRBD1 | TRBJ2-7
TGCGCCAGCAGTGAGTCTGAGCGGCAAAGCACAGATACGCAGTATTTT | CASSESERQSTDTQYF | TRBV10-2 | - | - | TRBJ2-3
TGTGCCAGCAGTGAGACGGGACACCCACGGGGAGGGCAGTACTTC | CASSETGHPRGGQYF | TRBV7-9 | once | - | TRBJ2-7
TGTGCCAGCAGTTACGGTTCCCACGGACAGAACACTGAAGCTTTCTTT | CASSYGSHGQNTEAFF | TRBV6-2/TRBV6-3 | - | - | TRBJ1-1
TGTGCCAGCAGTGAAGGGAGCAATCAGCCCCAGCATTTT | CASSEGSNQPQHF | TRBV2 | - | - | TRBJ1-5
TGTGCCAGCAGCTTAGCGCGGTGGCAGGGTAATGAAAAACTGTTTTTT | CASSLARWQGNEKLFF | TRBV7-2 | once | - | TRBJ1-4
TGTGCCAGCAGTTTCTTGTCTCAGACCACTGAAGCTTTCTTT | CASSFLSQTTEAFF | TRBV27 | - | - | TRBJ1-1
TGCGCCAGCAGGGACAGTTTCCAAGATACGCAGTATTTT | CASRDSFQDTQYF | TRBV5-1 | - | - | TRBJ2-3
TGTGCCAGCAGTGAAGGGCAGGGAGGAAACACCATATATTTT | CASSEGQGGNTIYF | TRBV6-1 | few | - | TRBJ1-3
TGTGCCAGCAGCAGCCGCCCAGGGGGCCCTGAAGCTTTCTTT | CASSSRPGGPEAFF | TRBV21-1 | - | - | TRBJ1-1
TGTGCCAGCTCACTCAAGACAGGGGGGGATGAGCAGTTCTTC | CASSLKTGGDEQFF | TRBV18 | - | TRBD1 | TRBJ2-1
TGTGCCAGCAGCCAAGTGGGGGACTTATCATACAATGAGCAGTTCTTC | CASSQVGDLSYNEQFF | TRBV4-2 | - | - | TRBJ2-1
TGTGCCAGCAGGTTCGACGTGGATAGCAATCAGCCCCAGCATTTT | CASRFDVDSNQPQHF | TRBV7-2 | - | - | TRBJ1-5
TGTGCCAGCTCACTCTCTAGCCCGAGCTCCTACAATGAGCAGTTCTTC | CASSLSSPSSYNEQFF | TRBV18 | - | - | TRBJ2-1